The 7 T cell receptor beta chains reported below all come from one sample, sequenced in a study of cytomegalovirus exposure and HLA in healthy donors. Vbeta (60) and Jbeta (13) primers were used in the PCR. This table comes from immunoSEQ multiplex PCR, and its TCRdb copy is limited to in-frame clones, with some not included. Of 210,000 or so clones in the sample, approximately 90% were seen once. Source material: PBMCs. The receptors were sampled from a woman aged 18-35 years in good health and CMV-seronegative.

This chain connects TRBV5-4 to TRBJ2-5; 7 nucleotides line up with TRBD2. CDR1 and CDR2 (germline): SGHNT, YYREEE (reference sequence). V lost 4 bases and J lost 3; bases outside the gene matches: 9. CDR3 length: 15 amino acids. The CDR3 loop is CASSPPGGSEETQYF. The CDR3, as DNA: TGTGCCAGCAGCCCCCCTGGCGGGAGCGAAGAGACCCAGTACTTC.

The rearrangement uses TRBV27 and TRBJ2-5; 8 bases agree with TRBD2. Gene TRBJ2-7 matches the end of the DNA better, so the J call may be wrong. The CDR3 contains 13 residues. Germline loops: CDR1 MNHEY, CDR2 SMNVEV (reference sequence). The CDR3 DNA is TGTGCCAGCAGTTTGGGACTAGGGTACGAGCAGTACTTC. This translates into CASSLGLGYEQYF.

This clone was seen only once. The chain couples TRBV30 to TRBJ2-7, with D unclear. CDR3 length: 13 amino acids. Germline CDR1 reads GTSNPN; CDR2 reads SVGIG (reference sequence). The V and J ends lost 0 bases and 3 bases respectively, with 9 bases between them. This chain's CDR3 is CAWSVEANYEQYF. The CDR3, as DNA: TGTGCCTGGAGTGTAGAGGCCAACTACGAGCAGTACTTC.

This chain uses TRBV4-3 with TRBJ1-4; 9 nucleotides align to TRBD1. Germline V lookup: CDR1 LGHNA, CDR2 YSLEER. The CDR3 is made up of 18 amino acids. Trimming cost V 3 bases and J 1 base; bases outside gene matches: 9. Here the CDR3 reads CASSHGTGMFRTNEKLFF. The CDR3 bases are TGCGCCAGCAGCCATGGGACAGGGATGTTTCGAACTAATGAAAAACTGTTTTTT.

The chain recombines TRBV27 with TRBJ1-5, with TRBD1 matching 8 bases. J was trimmed by 11 bases and V by 4 bases; bases with no gene match: 13. Germline CDR1 reads MNHEY; CDR2 reads SMNVEV (reference sequence). The CDR3 consists of 15 residues. The CDR3 DNA follows: TGTGCCAGCAGTTCGGCAGGGGGCGCAACTTTGGCCCAGCATTTT. This encodes CASSSAGGATLAQHF.

The chain employs TRBV27 and TRBJ1-4; 7 nucleotides align to TRBD1. After removal of 3 bases from V and 5 bases from J, the junction contained 6 bases not matched to a gene. CDR1 is MNHEY and CDR2 is SMNVEV in the germline V gene (reference sequence). The CDR3 totals 15 residues. CDR3 amino acids: CASSFVTGLNEKLFF. CDR3 coding DNA: TGTGCCAGCAGTTTTGTGACAGGGTTGAATGAAAAACTGTTTTTT.

The chain has TRBV4-1 and TRBJ2-7, with D possibly matching TRBD2 (6 bases). Trimming stripped 3 bases from V and 2 bases from J, with 14 bases between. This CDR3 contains 15 residues. Germline assignment: CDR1 MGHRA and CDR2 YSYEKL. CDR3 DNA sequence: TGCGCCAGCAGCCACCGGGACTCCGGCACCTACGAGCAGTACTTC. Amino acid sequence: CASSHRDSGTYEQYF.